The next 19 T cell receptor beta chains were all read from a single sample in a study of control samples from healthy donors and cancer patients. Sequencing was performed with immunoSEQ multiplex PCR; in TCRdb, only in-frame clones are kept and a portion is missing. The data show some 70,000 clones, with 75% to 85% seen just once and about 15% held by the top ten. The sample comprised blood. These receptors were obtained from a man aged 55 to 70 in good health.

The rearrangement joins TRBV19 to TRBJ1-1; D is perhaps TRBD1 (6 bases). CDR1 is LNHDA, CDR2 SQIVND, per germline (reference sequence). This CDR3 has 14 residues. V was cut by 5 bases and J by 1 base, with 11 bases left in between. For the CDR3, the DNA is TGTGCCAGTAGTGTGGGACAAAAGAACACTGAAGCTTTCTTT. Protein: CASSVGQKNTEAFF.

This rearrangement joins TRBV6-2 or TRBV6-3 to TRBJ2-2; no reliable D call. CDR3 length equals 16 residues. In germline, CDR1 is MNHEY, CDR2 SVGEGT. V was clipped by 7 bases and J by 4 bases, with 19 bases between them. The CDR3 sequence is CASIPLRGRGTGELFF. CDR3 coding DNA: TGTGCCAGCATCCCGCTTCGAGGACGTGGCACCGGGGAGCTGTTTTTT.

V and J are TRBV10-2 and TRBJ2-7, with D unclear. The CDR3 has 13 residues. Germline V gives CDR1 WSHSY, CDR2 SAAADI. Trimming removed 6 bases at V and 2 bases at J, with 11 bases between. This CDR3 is CASRMDVAYEQYF. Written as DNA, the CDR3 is TGCGCCAGCAGGATGGACGTAGCCTACGAGCAGTACTTC.

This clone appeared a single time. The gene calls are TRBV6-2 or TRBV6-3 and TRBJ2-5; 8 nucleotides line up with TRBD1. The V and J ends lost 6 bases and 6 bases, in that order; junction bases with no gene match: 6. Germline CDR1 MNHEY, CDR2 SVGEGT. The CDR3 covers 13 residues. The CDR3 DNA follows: TGTGCCAGCAGCCTCGACAGGGGAAAGACCCAGTACTTC. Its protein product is CASSLDRGKTQYF.

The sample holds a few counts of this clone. CDR3 nucleotides: TGTGCCTGGAGTGTGAAAGGGGAGACCCAGTACTTC. Amino acids: CAWSVKGETQYF. This rearrangement joins TRBV30 to TRBJ2-5, with unresolved D. Per germline, CDR1 GTSNPN and CDR2 SVGIG (reference sequence). This CDR3 contains 12 residues. V was shortened by 0 bases and J by 5 bases, with 7 bases between the two germline ends.

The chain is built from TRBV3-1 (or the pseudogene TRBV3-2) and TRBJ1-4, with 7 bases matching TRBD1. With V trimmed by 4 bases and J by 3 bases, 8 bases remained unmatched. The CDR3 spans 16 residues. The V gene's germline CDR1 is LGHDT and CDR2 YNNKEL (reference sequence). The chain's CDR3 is CASSPRQGGANEKLFF. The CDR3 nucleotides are TGTGCCAGCAGCCCCCGACAGGGAGGCGCTAATGAAAAACTGTTTTTT.

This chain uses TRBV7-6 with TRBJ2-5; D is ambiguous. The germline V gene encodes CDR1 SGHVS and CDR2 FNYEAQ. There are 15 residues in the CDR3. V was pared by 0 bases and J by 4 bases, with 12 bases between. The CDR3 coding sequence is TGTGCCAGCAGCTTAGCGGGTGTAGCTGGAGAGACCCAGTACTTC. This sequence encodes CASSLAGVAGETQYF.

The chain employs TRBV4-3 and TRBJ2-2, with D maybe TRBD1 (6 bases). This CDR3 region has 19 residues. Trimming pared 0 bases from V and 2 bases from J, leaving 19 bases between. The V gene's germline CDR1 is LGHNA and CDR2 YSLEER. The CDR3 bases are TGCGCCAGCAGCCAAGACCTGGGTCGAGGGGGTATTAACACCGGGGAGCTGTTTTTT. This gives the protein CASSQDLGRGGINTGELFF.

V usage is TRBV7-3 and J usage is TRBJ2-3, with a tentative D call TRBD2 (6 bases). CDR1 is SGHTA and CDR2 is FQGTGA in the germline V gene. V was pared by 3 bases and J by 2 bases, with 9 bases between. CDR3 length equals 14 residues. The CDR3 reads CASSLGGITDTQYF. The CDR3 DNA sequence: TGTGCCAGCAGCTTGGGCGGGATCACAGATACGCAGTATTTT. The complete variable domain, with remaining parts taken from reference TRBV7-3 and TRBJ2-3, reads GAGVSQTPSNKVTEKGKYVELRCDPISGHTALYWYRQSLGQGPEFLIYFQGTGAADDSGLPNDRFFAVRPEGSVSTLKIQRTERGDSAVYLCASSLGGITDTQYFGPGTRLTVL.

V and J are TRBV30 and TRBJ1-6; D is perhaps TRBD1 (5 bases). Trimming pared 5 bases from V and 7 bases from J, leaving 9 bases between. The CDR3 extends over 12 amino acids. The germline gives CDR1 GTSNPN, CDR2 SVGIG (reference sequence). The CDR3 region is CAWDSQNSPLHF. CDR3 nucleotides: TGTGCCTGGGACAGCCAGAATTCACCCCTCCACTTT. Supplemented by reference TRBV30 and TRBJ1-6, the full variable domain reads SQTIHQWPATLVQPVGSPLSLECTVEGTSNPNLYWYRQAAGRGLQLLFYSVGIGQISSEVPQNLSASRPQDRQFILSSKKLLLSDSGFYLCAWDSQNSPLHFGNGTRLTVT.

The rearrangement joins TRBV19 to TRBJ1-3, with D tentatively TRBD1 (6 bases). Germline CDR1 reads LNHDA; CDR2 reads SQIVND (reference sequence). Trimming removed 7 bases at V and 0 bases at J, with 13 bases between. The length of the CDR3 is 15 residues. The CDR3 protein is CASMNGQRSGNTIYF. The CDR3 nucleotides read TGTGCCAGTATGAATGGACAGCGCTCTGGAAACACCATATATTTT.

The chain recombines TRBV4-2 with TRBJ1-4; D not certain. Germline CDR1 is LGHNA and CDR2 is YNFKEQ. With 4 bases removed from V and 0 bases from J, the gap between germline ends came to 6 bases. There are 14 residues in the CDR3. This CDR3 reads CASSPTATNEKLFF. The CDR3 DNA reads TGTGCCAGCAGCCCCACAGCAACTAATGAAAAACTGTTTTTT.

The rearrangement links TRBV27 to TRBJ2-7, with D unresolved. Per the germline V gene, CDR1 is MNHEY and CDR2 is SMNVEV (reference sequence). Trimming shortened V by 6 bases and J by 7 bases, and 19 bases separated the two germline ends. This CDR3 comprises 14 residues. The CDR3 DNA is TGTGCCAGCAGACCACCGGGCGGTGCAGTGGAGCAGTACTTC. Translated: CASRPPGGAVEQYF.

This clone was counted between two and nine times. In nucleotides, the CDR3 is TGTGCCAGCTCACAGGAGAGAGTGAGGGAAAAACTGTTTTTT. It codes for CASSQERVREKLFF. This sequence joins TRBV18 and TRBJ1-4; no definite D call. The CDR3 length is 14 residues. Deletions cut 4 bases from V and 8 bases from J, with 14 bases between. Germline V gene lookup returns CDR1 KGHSH and CDR2 LQKENI.

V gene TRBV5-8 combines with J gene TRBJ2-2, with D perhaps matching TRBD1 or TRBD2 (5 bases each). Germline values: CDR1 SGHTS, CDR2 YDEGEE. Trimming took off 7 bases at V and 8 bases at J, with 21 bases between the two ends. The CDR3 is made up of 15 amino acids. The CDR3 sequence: CASAYGVIQVGELFF. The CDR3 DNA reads TGTGCCAGCGCGTACGGGGTTATACAGGTTGGGGAGCTGTTTTTT.

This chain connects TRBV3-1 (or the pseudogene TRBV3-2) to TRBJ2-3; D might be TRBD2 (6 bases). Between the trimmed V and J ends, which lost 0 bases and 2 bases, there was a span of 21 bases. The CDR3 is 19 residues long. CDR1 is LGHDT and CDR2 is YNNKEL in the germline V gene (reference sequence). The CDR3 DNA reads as TGTGCCAGCAGCCAAGATGCCCGACTAGGGAGCGAGGACACAGATACGCAGTATTTT. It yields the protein CASSQDARLGSEDTDTQYF.

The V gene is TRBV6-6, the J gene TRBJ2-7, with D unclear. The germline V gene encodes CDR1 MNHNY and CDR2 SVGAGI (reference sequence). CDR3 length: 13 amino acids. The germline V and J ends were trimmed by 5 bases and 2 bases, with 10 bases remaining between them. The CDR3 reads CASSRDGTYEQYF. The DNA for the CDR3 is TGTGCCAGCAGTCGCGACGGAACCTACGAGCAGTACTTC.

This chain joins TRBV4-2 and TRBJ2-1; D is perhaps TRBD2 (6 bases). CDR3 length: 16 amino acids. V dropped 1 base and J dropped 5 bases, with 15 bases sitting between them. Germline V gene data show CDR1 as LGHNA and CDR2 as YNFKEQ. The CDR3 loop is CASSQAGGKPHNEQFF. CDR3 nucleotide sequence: TGTGCCAGCAGCCAAGCTGGCGGGAAGCCCCACAATGAGCAGTTCTTC.

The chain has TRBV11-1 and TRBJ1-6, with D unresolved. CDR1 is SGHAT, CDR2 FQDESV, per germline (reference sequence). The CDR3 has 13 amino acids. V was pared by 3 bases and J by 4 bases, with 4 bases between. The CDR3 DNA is TGTGCCAGCAGCTTTGGGTATAATTCACCCCTCCACTTT. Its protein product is CASSFGYNSPLHF.